These 25 T cell receptor beta chains were all obtained from the same sample, sequenced in a study of beta chain features in type 1 diabetes. The isolated RNA, all of it, was reverse transcribed, so expressed TCRB transcripts were what got sequenced. Assay: immunoSEQ multiplex PCR; the TCRdb copy retains only in-frame clones and omits some. Of under 90,000 clones listed, around a third are singletons. Sample: stem cell memory CD4+ T cells from blood. These TCRs come from a woman under 30 in good health.

This sequence joins TRBV7-6 and TRBJ2-1; a weak D match, TRBD2 (6 bases). The CDR3 is 16 residues long. Germline CDR1 reads SGHVS; CDR2 reads FNYEAQ. The V and J ends lost 5 bases and 5 bases respectively, with 19 bases between them. The CDR3 spells CASSPRNGRGHNEQFF. CDR3 coding DNA: TGTGCCAGCAGCCCTCGAAACGGGAGAGGACACAATGAGCAGTTCTTC. Looking up the rest from reference TRBV7-6 and TRBJ2-1 gives the full variable domain: GAGVSQSPRYKVTKRGQDVALRCDPISGHVSLYWYRQALGQGPEFLTYFNYEAQQDKSGLPNDRFSAERPEGSISTLTIQRTEQRDSAMYRCASSPRNGRGHNEQFFGPGTRLTVL.

A few counts support this clone. Here the CDR3 reads CASSLWVTSGGNEQFF. The DNA for the CDR3 is TGTGCCAGCAGCCTATGGGTGACTAGCGGGGGCAATGAGCAGTTCTTC. This chain links TRBV7-2 with TRBJ2-1; the match to TRBD2 covers 12 bases. The J segment lost 6 bases and the V segment lost 5 bases, leaving 8 bases of the junction unmatched. The CDR3 spans 16 residues. Germline CDR1 and CDR2: SGHTA and FQGNSA.

This chain uses TRBV5-1 with TRBJ1-3; TRBD1 is a possible D gene (5 bases). Trimming cost V 2 bases and J 4 bases, with 10 bases left between them. CDR3 length equals 14 residues. Germline-derived CDR1 and CDR2 are SGHRS and YFSETQ. The CDR3 DNA reads TGCGCCAGCAGCTTCCAGGGTACCGGAAACACCATATATTTT. This encodes CASSFQGTGNTIYF.

The chain carries TRBV5-1 and TRBJ2-2; 7 bases match TRBD1. This CDR3 region has 16 residues. Germline CDR1 reads SGHRS; CDR2 reads YFSETQ. The junction had 10 bases not matched to a gene; V was cut back by 3 bases and J by 5 bases. This chain's CDR3 is CASSSHRDSLTGELFF. The CDR3, as DNA: TGCGCCAGCAGCTCTCACCGGGACAGCCTTACCGGGGAGCTGTTTTTT.

Only a few counts were recorded for this clone. The V and J genes are TRBV7-8 and TRBJ1-6, with D possibly being TRBD1 (5 bases). Trimming left V 4 bases short and J 10 bases short, with 11 bases between. This CDR3 region has 13 residues. The germline V gene encodes CDR1 SGHVS and CDR2 FQNEAQ. CDR3 DNA: TGTGCCAGCAGCTCATATCAGGGATCACCCCTCCACTTT. This codes for CASSSYQGSPLHF.

This clone was detected only a few times. The chain couples TRBV5-4 to TRBJ2-7, with TRBD1 matching over 7 bases. Germline V gives CDR1 SGHNT, CDR2 YYREEE (reference sequence). This CDR3 has 15 amino acids. V lost 2 bases to trimming and J lost 1 base; unmatched junction nucleotides: 6. The CDR3 DNA sequence: TGTGCCAGCAGCTTAGACAGGGATTCTTCCTACGAGCAGTACTTC. Residues: CASSLDRDSSYEQYF.

This clone was observed a handful of times. This chain connects TRBV7-2 to TRBJ2-1, with 7 bases matching TRBD2. The CDR3 is 15 residues long. Per germline, CDR1 SGHTA and CDR2 FQGNSA. With 4 bases clipped from V and 4 bases from J, the junction kept 7 bases outside the gene matches. The chain's CDR3 is CASSSAGEAYNEQFF. CDR3 DNA: TGTGCCAGCAGCTCCGCGGGGGAGGCGTACAATGAGCAGTTCTTC.

This chain links TRBV4-3 with TRBJ1-1; D remains unclear. The CDR3 totals 16 residues. The V end lost 0 bases, the J end lost 8 bases, and 19 bases lay between the germline ends. Germline loops: CDR1 LGHNA, CDR2 YSLEER. CDR3 region: CASSQEEGSPEPEAFF. For the CDR3, the DNA is TGCGCCAGCAGCCAAGAAGAGGGCAGCCCCGAACCCGAAGCTTTCTTT.

J is TRBJ2-3 and V is TRBV4-3; weak D call: TRBD2 (5 bases). The CDR3 is made up of 15 amino acids. The V gene lost 0 bases and the J gene lost 5 bases, with 12 bases spanning the gap. Per the germline V gene, CDR1 is LGHNA and CDR2 is YSLEER. The CDR3 nucleotides are TGCGCCAGCAGCCAAGATATTAGCGAGGGAGATACGCAGTATTTT. Translation: CASSQDISEGDTQYF.

The genes are TRBV4-1 and TRBJ1-2; maybe TRBD1 (5 bases). V was cut by 1 base and J by 8 bases, with 17 bases left in between. The CDR3 has 15 residues. Germline-derived CDR1 and CDR2 are MGHRA and YSYEKL. For the CDR3, the DNA is TGCGCCAGCAGCCAAGGGGCAGGGAGGGAATTGGGCTACACCTTC. Translating it yields CASSQGAGRELGYTF.

The chain combines TRBV28 with TRBJ1-2; TRBD1 might be the D (5 bases). V lost 6 bases and J 6 bases, leaving 17 bases between the germline ends. The germline V gene encodes CDR1 MDHEN and CDR2 SYDVKM. The CDR3 consists of 14 residues. The CDR3 sequence: CASRSGVGRDGYTF. For the CDR3, the DNA is TGTGCCAGCAGGTCGGGGGTGGGCAGGGATGGCTACACCTTC.

The CDR3 reads CASSLIAGPTNEQFF. The CDR3 bases are TGTGCCAGCAGCTTAATTGCGGGGCCTACAAATGAGCAGTTCTTC. The chain links TRBV7-3 to TRBJ2-1; possible D gene TRBD2, 6 bases. Trimming left V 1 base short and J 7 bases short, with 14 bases between. The CDR3 sequence is 15 residues long. Germline V gives CDR1 SGHTA, CDR2 FQGTGA.

This clone has a handful of counts. The J gene is TRBJ2-7, the V gene TRBV5-6; TRBD2 matches at 9 bases. The CDR3 is made up of 15 amino acids. Unmatched junction bases numbered 13, after V lost 7 bases and J lost 5 bases. Germline CDR1 and CDR2: SGHDT and YYEEEE. The chain's CDR3 is CASLRRAGGTHEQYF. The CDR3 nucleotides are TGTGCCAGCCTTAGGCGGGCGGGGGGGACCCACGAGCAGTACTTC. The whole variable domain, filled in from reference TRBV5-6 and TRBJ2-7, reads DAGVTQSPTHLIKTRGQQVTLRCSPKSGHDTVSWYQQALGQGPQFIFQYYEEEERQRGNFPDRFSGHQFPNYSSELNVNALLLGDSALYLCASLRRAGGTHEQYFGPGTRLTVT.

This clone was found once. The rearrangement links TRBV2 to TRBJ2-5; no clear D. V was trimmed by 8 bases and J by 0 bases, leaving 7 bases between them. The germline CDR1 and CDR2 sequences are SNHLY and FYNNEI. The CDR3 loop spans 12 amino acids. The CDR3 nucleotides are TGTGCCAGCGGGCAGAACCAAGAGACCCAGTACTTC. Translation gives CASGQNQETQYF.

The rearrangement joins TRBV7-2 to TRBJ1-5; 7 bases align to TRBD1. The CDR3 spans 15 residues. The germline V gene encodes CDR1 SGHTA and CDR2 FQGNSA. Trimming removed 1 base from V and 4 bases from J; junction bases left unmatched: 4. CDR3 bases: TGTGCCAGCAGCTTAGGACAGGGTCCTAATCAGCCCCAGCATTTT. Encoded protein: CASSLGQGPNQPQHF.

This clone was detected many times. The chain combines TRBV5-6 with TRBJ2-4; 8 positions agree with TRBD1. With 4 bases clipped from V and 6 bases from J, the junction kept 3 bases outside the gene matches. The CDR3 is 13 residues long. The V gene's germline CDR1 is SGHDT and CDR2 YYEEEE. CDR3: CASSAGQGNIQYF. As DNA, the CDR3 is TGTGCCAGCAGCGCAGGACAGGGAAACATTCAGTACTTC.

The chain employs TRBV11-2 and TRBJ2-1, with TRBD2 identical over 8 bases. Germline V gene lookup returns CDR1 SGHAT and CDR2 FQNNGV. Trimming took 5 bases from V and 8 from J; bases not matched to a gene: 11. The CDR3 is 15 residues long. As DNA, the CDR3 is TGTGCCAGCAGCCGACGGGGGGGAGTTGTATATGAGCAGTTCTTC. Its protein product is CASSRRGGVVYEQFF.

The chain recombines TRBV5-4 with TRBJ2-1; 13 nucleotides match TRBD2. Germline CDR1 reads SGHNT; CDR2 reads YYREEE (reference sequence). The V segment lost 3 bases and the J segment 10 bases; nucleotides outside the gene matches: 7. The CDR3 runs 15 residues. CDR3: CASSWRTSGGREQFF. In DNA, the CDR3 is TGTGCCAGCAGCTGGCGGACTAGCGGGGGTCGAGAGCAGTTCTTC.

This clone has more than one count but fewer than ten. CDR3 sequence: CASSVAGGDTGELFF. CDR3 nucleotide sequence: TGTGCCAGCAGCGTAGCGGGAGGGGACACCGGGGAGCTGTTTTTT. V is TRBV9 and J is TRBJ2-2; 8 nucleotides line up with TRBD2. In germline, CDR1 is SGDLS, CDR2 YYNGEE. The CDR3 sequence is 15 residues long. The V and J ends lost 0 bases and 3 bases, in that order; junction bases with no gene match: 1.

The chain recombines TRBV27 with TRBJ1-1; TRBD1 matches 8 bases. From germline, CDR1 is MNHEY and CDR2 SMNVEV (reference sequence). V shed 5 bases and J 1 base; nucleotides not matched to a gene: 3. CDR3 length: 14 amino acids. Here the CDR3 reads CASSRDRPNTEAFF. CDR3 sequence (DNA): TGTGCCAGCAGTCGGGACAGGCCGAACACTGAAGCTTTCTTT.

The rearrangement links TRBV7-8 to TRBJ2-7, with 15 bases lining up with TRBD2. Germline V gene data show CDR1 as SGHVS and CDR2 as FQNEAQ. The V segment lost 5 bases and the J segment 7 bases; nucleotides outside the gene matches: 3. There are 14 residues in the CDR3. CDR3 region: CASSRGTSGGEQYF. DNA of the CDR3: TGTGCCAGCAGCAGGGGGACTAGCGGGGGGGAGCAGTACTTC. Supplemented by reference TRBV7-8 and TRBJ2-7, the full variable domain reads GAGVSQSPRYKVAKRGQDVALRCDPISGHVSLFWYQQALGQGPEFLTYFQNEAQLDKSGLPSDRFFAERPEGSVSTLKIQRTQQEDSAVYLCASSRGTSGGEQYFGPGTRLTVT.

The gene calls are TRBV6-5 and TRBJ2-7; possible D gene TRBD1, 6 bases. Germline values: CDR1 MNHEY, CDR2 SVGAGI. The CDR3 contains 14 residues. V gave up 5 bases and J gave up 1 base, with 12 bases separating them. CDR3 in amino acids: CASSPPGQSYEQYF. The CDR3 bases are TGTGCCAGCAGTCCGCCAGGACAGTCCTACGAGCAGTACTTC.

This clone was counted a few times. CDR3 nucleotides: TGTGCCAGCAGCTTAACAGGGGGTGTTGGGACAGCTGAGCAGTTCTTC. This codes for CASSLTGGVGTAEQFF. The chain recombines TRBV7-3 with TRBJ2-1; 7 bases are a match to TRBD1. The J segment lost 9 bases and the V segment lost 0 bases, leaving 11 bases of the junction unmatched. The CDR3 sequence is 16 residues long. CDR1 SGHTA and CDR2 FQGTGA come from the germline V gene.

The V gene is TRBV7-9, the J gene TRBJ2-4; a weak D match, TRBD2 (5 bases). The ends were cut back, 2 bases at V and 2 bases at J, with 13 bases in the middle. This CDR3 spans 16 amino acids. Germline V gene data show CDR1 as SEHNR and CDR2 as FQNEAQ (reference sequence). The DNA of the CDR3 is TGTGCCAGCAGCTTACGCGAGGGATTTACCAAAAACATTCAGTACTTC. Translating it yields CASSLREGFTKNIQYF.

This chain joins TRBV19 and TRBJ1-1; TRBD1 aligns across 8 bases. The CDR3 extends over 15 amino acids. The junction had 4 bases not matched to a gene; V was cut back by 4 bases and J by 0 bases. Per the germline V gene, CDR1 is LNHDA and CDR2 is SQIVND (reference sequence). The CDR3 region is CASSKRDRLNTEAFF. The DNA for the CDR3 is TGTGCCAGTAGTAAACGGGACAGGTTGAACACTGAAGCTTTCTTT. The full variable domain, in which reference TRBV19 and TRBJ1-1 provide the parts outside the CDR3, is DGGITQSPKYLFRKEGQNVTLSCEQNLNHDAMYWYRQDPGQGLRLIYYSQIVNDFQKGDIAEGYSVSREKKESFPLTVTSAQKNPTAFYLCASSKRDRLNTEAFFGQGTRLTVV.